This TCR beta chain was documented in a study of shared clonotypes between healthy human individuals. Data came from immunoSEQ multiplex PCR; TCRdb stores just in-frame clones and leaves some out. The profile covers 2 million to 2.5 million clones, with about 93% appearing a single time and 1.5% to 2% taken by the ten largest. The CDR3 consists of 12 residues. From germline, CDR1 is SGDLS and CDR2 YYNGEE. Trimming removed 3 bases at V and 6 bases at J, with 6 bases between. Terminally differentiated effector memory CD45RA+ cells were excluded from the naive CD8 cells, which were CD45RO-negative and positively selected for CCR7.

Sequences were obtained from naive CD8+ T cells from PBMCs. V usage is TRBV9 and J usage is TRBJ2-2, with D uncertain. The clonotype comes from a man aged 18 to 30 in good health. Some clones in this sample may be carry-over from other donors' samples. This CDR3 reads CASSAPPGELFF. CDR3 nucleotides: TGTGCCAGCAGCGCCCCCCCCGGGGAGCTGTTTTTT.